This entry concerns a single T cell receptor (beta chain). Its cognate antigen has yet to be identified. No base qualities exist here, and no much larger clone lies one base off it. TCRbeta CDR3 regions were amplified from genomic DNA by means of the immunoSEQ Assay, a bias-controlled multiplex PCR. In the source study's methods: Nucleated cell counts per sample were estimated from amplification of reference gene primers within the assay. To quantify the absolute abundance of each unique TCRbeta CDR3 rearrangement, sequence reads were collapsed and filtered. For each sample, productive Simpson clonality was calculated by taking the square root of Simpson's diversity index across productive rearrangements. The table was pulled from immuneACCESS by TCRdb, which kept in-frame rearrangements only. Such tables lose some clones; where checked, under half of the loss comes from unresolved V genes, and the rest has no known cause. The V and J calls and the clone size are those of that table, but D and trimming were determined from the DNA. Counted in this sample were 85,000 to 100,000 clones; 90% of them appeared once. Together, the top ten hold approximately 1.5% of the sample.

This sample was included in a study of blood T cell repertoires in COVID-19 (TCRdb year 2020). Turning to the overall study: Collaborator samples came from the United States, Italy and Spain and covered acute and convalescent phases of COVID-19. The prospective study material was composed of cDNA or gDNA derived from T cells, B-cell-depleted T cells, or PBMCs. Subjects who had been exposed to COVID-19, were actively infected with it, or had recovered from it provided the deeply sampled blood TCRbeta repertoires that made up the dataset. The repertoires were released in a freely available public database meant as a resource for research on the immune response to SARS-CoV-2. Samples came from the ongoing ImmuneRACE study (first 160 participants) plus 1,254 subjects from 6 global collaborators. The sample metadata nearly always contained a de-identified subject ID, COVID-19 status, age in years and sex. HLA class I and class II types, where available, came from metadata supplied by the sample provider rather than from assay-based typing.

Points the paper makes about the study in general: How much clinical and demographic metadata was included differed by source and by participant, and the metadata was provided uncurated.

The collaborating institutions used their own protocols to collect whole blood in K2EDTA tubes. For TCRbeta analysis, collaborators shipped samples as frozen whole blood, isolated PBMCs, or DNA extracted from either of those sample types. The sample taken for sequencing was peripheral blood. This receptor was taken from a man aged 60 to 75 with acute or convalescent COVID-19.

The nucleotide sequence reads as follows: TGTGCCAGTAGCCGACAGGGGTACGGATATGGCTACACCTTC. Its protein is CASSRQGYGYGYTF. Recombination connected TRBV19 to TRBJ1-2, with TRBD1 identical over 8 junction bases. The CDR3 covers 14 residues, taking in both the cysteine and the phenylalanine. Only the CDR3 DNA is retained, 42 bases long and in frame from the first base. The junction shows trimming of 6 bases on V and 5 bases on J, and the gene matches do not reach 8 bases of it. Taken from the germline V gene (reference sequence), the CDR1 and CDR2 loops are LNHDA and SQIVND.